Shown below are 27 T cell receptor beta chains from a single sample sequenced in a study of T cells in Graves' hyperthyroidism and ophthalmopathy. RNA transcripts provided the source from which TCR beta CDR3 regions were amplified. When the TCR CDR3 underwent first-round RT-PCR, the HTBI primer set was used. TCRdb re-analysed the multiplex PCR reads in MiXCR, keeping a single row per CDR3 protein. This sample has more than 350,000 distinct CDR3 sequences, with 12% to 15% found just once. The sequencing sample was made of blood. The origin of the receptors is a woman aged 60-70 years with Graves' ophthalmopathy.

This clonotype has ten or more counts. The chain couples TRBV6-1 to TRBJ1-5; 9 bases fit TRBD1. Germline lookup yields CDR1 MNHNS and CDR2 SASEGT. The length of the CDR3 is 13 residues. V trimming: 5 bases; J trimming: 5 bases; junction bases outside the gene matches: 1. CDR3 region: CASSHRGHQPQHF. CDR3 bases: TGTGCCAGCAGTCACAGGGGGCATCAGCCCCAGCATTTT.

This rearrangement joins TRBV2 to TRBJ2-5; TRBD2 matches at 8 bases. J gave up 1 base and V 6 bases, and 1 base lay outside the gene matches. From germline, CDR1 is SNHLY and CDR2 FYNNEI. The CDR3 spans 13 residues. CDR3 region: CASSREGQETQYF. The CDR3, as DNA: TGTGCCAGCAGCCGGGAGGGCCAAGAGACCCAGTACTTC.

This clonotype was observed at least ten times. The chain joins TRBV27 to TRBJ1-6; TRBD1 matches 11 bases. The CDR3 covers 18 residues. V gave up 6 bases and J gave up 4 bases; unmatched junction bases: 11. Germline V gene data show CDR1 as MNHEY and CDR2 as SMNVEV (reference sequence). The chain's CDR3 is CASSPLSGTGGYNSPLHF. Here the CDR3 DNA reads TGTGCCAGCAGCCCACTTTCCGGGACAGGGGGTTATAATTCACCCCTCCACTTT.

This clonotype was recorded at least ten times. This chain links TRBV20-1 with TRBJ1-2; no clear D. The CDR3 runs 9 residues. Germline V gene sequence: CDR1 DFQATT, CDR2 SNEGSKA (reference sequence). The germline V and J ends were trimmed by 3 bases and 8 bases, with 4 bases remaining between them. The CDR3 coding sequence is TGCAGTGCTAGGGACGGCTACACCTTC. Protein sequence: CSARDGYTF.

This clonotype was found a few times. This rearrangement joins TRBV19 to TRBJ1-6, with D unresolved. Germline V gives CDR1 LNHDA, CDR2 SQIVND (reference sequence). V was cut by 2 bases and J by 5 bases, with 7 bases left in between. The CDR3 totals 14 residues. In DNA, the CDR3 is TGTGCCAGTAGTATATCTCCGAATAATTCACCCCTCCACTTT. Translation gives CASSISPNNSPLHF.

This clonotype was counted at least ten times. This chain connects TRBV24-1 to TRBJ2-2; 8 positions match TRBD2. Germline V CDR1 and CDR2: KGHDR, SFDVKD. With V trimmed by 4 bases and J by 4 bases, 7 bases remained unmatched. This CDR3 has 16 amino acids. CDR3 in amino acids: CATSDPGLVATGELFF. The CDR3 coding sequence is TGTGCCACCAGTGACCCGGGACTAGTAGCCACCGGGGAGCTGTTTTTT.

This clonotype occurred a few times. This chain joins TRBV5-6 and TRBJ1-1; possible D gene TRBD1, 5 bases. This CDR3 is 14 amino acids long. V lost 3 bases and J 5 bases, leaving 14 bases between the germline ends. Germline V gene data show CDR1 as SGHDT and CDR2 as YYEEEE. Here the CDR3 DNA reads TGTGCCAGCAGCTGGGGGACGGGGGGAACTGAAGCTTTCTTT. This sequence encodes CASSWGTGGTEAFF.

The table lists this clonotype with many counts. The chain employs TRBV20-1 and TRBJ2-3; TRBD2 agrees at 9 bases. The V gene end was trimmed by 3 bases and the J gene end by 4 bases; junction bases not matched to a gene: 5. Germline-derived CDR1 and CDR2 are DFQATT and SNEGSKA (reference sequence). This CDR3 contains 14 residues. Here the CDR3 DNA reads TGCAGTGCTAGTGGGACTAGCTTTGCAGATACGCAGTATTTT. Translation: CSASGTSFADTQYF.

The table lists this clonotype with many counts. The V and J genes are TRBV7-3 and TRBJ2-7; 8 bases are shared with TRBD2. CDR1 SGHTA and CDR2 FQGTGA come from the germline V gene. This CDR3 comprises 14 residues. V lost 5 bases and J lost 7; bases outside the gene matches: 10. CDR3 loop: CASSLEAGAGEQYF. The CDR3 nucleotides read TGTGCCAGCAGCCTCGAAGCGGGAGCCGGGGAGCAGTACTTC.

The genes are TRBV12-3 or TRBV12-4 and TRBJ2-5; tentative D call: TRBD1 (6 bases). The V end lost 5 bases, the J end lost 5 bases, and 21 bases lay between the germline ends. CDR3 size: 16 residues. The CDR3 region is CASSDPRAGARETQYF. The DNA for the CDR3 is TGTGCCAGCAGTGACCCGCGGGCAGGGGCGAGGGAGACCCAGTACTTC.

The V gene is TRBV28, the J gene TRBJ2-2; 7 positions agree with TRBD1. The germline CDR1 and CDR2 sequences are MDHEN and SYDVKM. The J segment lost 1 base and the V segment lost 7 bases, leaving 3 bases of the junction unmatched. The length of the CDR3 is 14 residues. DNA for the CDR3: TGTGCCAGCAAAGACAGGGTGAACACCGGGGAGCTGTTTTTT. Its translation is CASKDRVNTGELFF.

The chain has TRBV10-3 and TRBJ2-3; tentatively, D is TRBD2 (6 bases). The V gene lost 2 bases and the J gene lost 8 bases, with 17 bases spanning the gap. Germline CDR1 reads ENHRY; CDR2 reads SYGVKD. The CDR3 has 15 residues. Here the CDR3 reads CAISEVGGTVSTQYF. DNA for the CDR3: TGTGCCATCAGTGAGGTTGGGGGGACGGTCAGTACGCAGTATTTT.

V and J are TRBV2 and TRBJ1-5; D is undetermined. Trimming took 2 bases from V and 5 from J, leaving 4 bases between them. This CDR3 is 12 amino acids long. CDR1 SNHLY and CDR2 FYNNEI come from the germline V gene. CDR3 DNA sequence: TGTGCCAGCAGTGAACCCCATCAGCCCCAGCATTTT. It translates to CASSEPHQPQHF.

The chain joins TRBV27 to TRBJ2-2; D unresolved. There are 16 residues in the CDR3. The V gene lost 5 bases and the J gene lost 5 bases, with 18 bases spanning the gap. Germline V lookup: CDR1 MNHEY, CDR2 SMNVEV (reference sequence). The CDR3 bases are TGTGCCAGCAGTCCCCGACCGGTCCCTGAAACCGGGGAGCTGTTTTTT. It encodes CASSPRPVPETGELFF.

Ten or more counts support this clonotype. The chain has TRBV11-3 and TRBJ2-3; 7 bases line up with TRBD1. CDR1 SGHNT and CDR2 YENEEA come from the germline V gene. There are 14 residues in the CDR3. V gave up 3 bases and J gave up 8 bases; unmatched junction bases: 8. The CDR3 loop is CASSFEGAAGTQYF. For the CDR3, the DNA is TGTGCCAGCAGCTTCGAGGGGGCTGCGGGTACGCAGTATTTT.

This clonotype showed up just a few times. The chain couples TRBV25-1 to TRBJ2-1; D call uncertain. This CDR3 spans 11 amino acids. The V and J ends lost 3 bases and 9 bases respectively, with 6 bases between them. CDR1 is MGHDK and CDR2 is SYGVNS in the germline V gene. DNA for the CDR3: TGTGCCAGCAGTGACATGGGTGAGCAGTTCTTC. Translated, it gives CASSDMGEQFF.

This clonotype has a count of ten or more. The chain has TRBV3-1 and TRBJ2-3; D unclear. The germline V gene encodes CDR1 LGHDT and CDR2 YNNKEL (reference sequence). Trimming left V 0 bases short and J 6 bases short, with 10 bases between. The CDR3 is made up of 14 amino acids. CDR3 DNA: TGTGCCAGCAGCCAAGATTCGGCCTGGGATACGCAGTATTTT. Encoded protein: CASSQDSAWDTQYF.

The sample holds a few counts of this clonotype. The V and J genes are TRBV24-1 and TRBJ2-6; D might be TRBD1 or TRBD2, each matching 6 bases. CDR1 and CDR2 (germline): KGHDR, SFDVKD. CDR3 length: 17 residues. Trimming removed 3 bases from V and 0 bases from J, with 11 bases in between. CDR3 bases: TGTGCCACCAGTGATCCTCGGGGGCCCTCTGGGGCCAACGTCCTGACTTTC. Encoded protein: CATSDPRGPSGANVLTF.

This clonotype was detected many times. The chain has TRBV28 and TRBJ1-4; D unresolved. The germline gives CDR1 MDHEN, CDR2 SYDVKM. The CDR3 runs to 14 residues. Deletions cut 4 bases from V and 7 bases from J, with 13 bases between. The CDR3 sequence is CASSSWRGGEKLFF. The CDR3, as DNA: TGTGCCAGCAGTTCATGGCGGGGTGGTGAAAAACTGTTTTTT.

This clonotype was picked up a small number of times. The V call is TRBV29-1, the J call TRBJ2-2, with 12 bases lining up with TRBD2. After removal of 4 bases from V and 3 bases from J, the junction contained 9 bases not matched to a gene. Germline V gene lookup returns CDR1 SQVTM and CDR2 ANQGSEA. The CDR3 is 17 amino acids. The CDR3 spells CSVGLAGAVVDTGELFF. The CDR3 nucleotides read TGCAGCGTTGGACTAGCGGGAGCCGTGGTGGACACCGGGGAGCTGTTTTTT.

The table lists this clonotype with many counts. V and J are TRBV9 and TRBJ2-3, with 10 bases identical to TRBD2. Germline V gives CDR1 SGDLS, CDR2 YYNGEE. The J segment lost 5 bases and the V segment lost 0 bases, leaving 6 bases of the junction unmatched. The CDR3 extends over 16 amino acids. CDR3 loop: CASSVEAGGPVDTQYF. The CDR3 DNA reads as TGTGCCAGCAGCGTAGAAGCGGGAGGGCCAGTAGATACGCAGTATTTT.

A few counts support this clonotype. At one end the junction does not follow the germline gene, possibly because of a read error. The rearrangement uses TRBV7-3 and TRBJ2-1; the match to TRBD2 covers 9 bases. This CDR3 comprises 17 residues. Germline CDR1 and CDR2: SGHTA and FQGTGA. CDR3 protein: CASSLNGLAYTYNEQSF. The CDR3 DNA sequence: TGTGCCAGCAGCTTAAACGGACTAGCGTACACCTACAATGAGCAGTCCTTC.

This clonotype has a count of ten or more. The CDR3 reads CASSPPPGTGGYEQYF. In nucleotides, the CDR3 is TGTGCCAGCAGTCCACCCCCCGGGACAGGGGGCTACGAGCAGTACTTC. V is TRBV6-1 and J is TRBJ2-7, with 11 nucleotides matching TRBD1. CDR1 and CDR2 (germline): MNHNS, SASEGT. The CDR3 spans 16 residues. The V and J ends lost 5 bases and 3 bases, in that order; junction bases with no gene match: 9.

The rearrangement links TRBV12-3 or TRBV12-4 to TRBJ2-1; 13 bases agree with TRBD2. Losses at the gene ends were 3 bases for V and 7 bases for J; bases not matched to a gene: 6. CDR3 size: 16 residues. This CDR3 is CASSFHTSGRGNEQFF. In DNA form, the CDR3 reads TGTGCCAGCAGTTTCCACACTAGCGGGAGGGGGAATGAGCAGTTCTTC.

This clonotype showed up many times. J is TRBJ1-2 and V is TRBV7-9; 8 bases fit TRBD1. The CDR3 runs to 13 residues. Germline V gene data show CDR1 as SEHNR and CDR2 as FQNEAQ (reference sequence). J lost 6 bases, V lost 5 bases, and 5 bases had no gene match. The DNA of the CDR3 is TGTGCCAGCAGCGTAGGACAGGGCGATGGCTACACCTTC. Its protein product is CASSVGQGDGYTF.

This clonotype has a count of ten or more. The V call is TRBV27, the J call TRBJ2-1; 7 bases map to TRBD2. V was clipped by 3 bases and J by 9 bases; unmatched bases: 8. Germline V lookup: CDR1 MNHEY, CDR2 SMNVEV (reference sequence). This CDR3 is 14 amino acids long. CDR3 protein: CASSLREIDGEQFF. The CDR3 DNA reads TGTGCCAGCAGTTTGCGGGAGATTGATGGTGAGCAGTTCTTC.

This clonotype has at least ten counts. J is TRBJ2-1 and V is TRBV3-1, with a weak D call TRBD2 (6 bases). Trimming pared 0 bases from V and 4 bases from J, leaving 13 bases between. The CDR3 spans 16 residues. CDR1 and CDR2 from the germline V gene are LGHDT and YNNKEL (reference sequence). The CDR3 sequence: CASSQDLLGRYNEQFF. Written as DNA, the CDR3 is TGTGCCAGCAGCCAAGATCTCCTAGGGAGGTACAATGAGCAGTTCTTC.